Below, one T cell receptor (beta chain) is given with its context. Its matching antigen is unknown. Primers included in the PCR were 60 Vbeta and 13 Jbeta primers. Profiling relied on immunoSEQ multiplex PCR, and the TCRdb table lists in-frame clones only, not all of them. The sample has around 150,000 clones; around three quarters are singletons. This sample is part of a study of cytomegalovirus exposure and HLA in healthy donors. Background on the study: From about 179 million T cells, an earlier analysis saw 100 million to 140 million unique TCR beta sequences.

Germline V gene data show CDR1 as MDHEN and CDR2 as SYDVKM. This CDR3 is built from 14 residues. The V gene end was trimmed by 7 bases and the J gene end by 4 bases; junction bases not matched to a gene: 3. Overall study results and limits: A later analysis linked more than 15,000 TCR beta sequences to HLA alleles at 0.05 false discovery rate.

This receptor was obtained from a woman aged 40 to 50 in good health and CMV-seronegative. Input material: PBMCs. The chain couples TRBV28 to TRBJ2-1, with 11 bases lining up with TRBD2. The CDR3 spells CASIIAGGYNEQFF. CDR3 sequence (DNA): TGTGCCAGCATTATAGCGGGGGGGTACAATGAGCAGTTCTTC.